Below, 6 T cell receptor beta chains from the same sample are listed, as sequenced in a study of CD8 T cells in ankylosing spondylitis. MiXCR, applied by TCRdb to the 5' RACE reads, yields one record per CDR3 protein. The repertoire includes 200,000 to 250,000 distinct CDR3 sequences, roughly 10% of them detected once, and about 6.8% sits in the top ten. Sequenced: blood, either unsorted or a sorted T cell fraction (not recorded which). Every receptor here comes from a male donor with ankylosing spondylitis or in good health (not recorded which).

The rearrangement uses TRBV29-1 and TRBJ1-6; D gene uncertain. V was trimmed by 6 bases and J by 6 bases, leaving 12 bases between them. The CDR3 is 13 amino acids. Germline CDR1 reads SQVTM; CDR2 reads ANQGSEA. The CDR3: CSVRTAGNSPLHF. CDR3 bases: TGCAGCGTCAGGACGGCCGGTAATTCACCCCTCCACTTT. The entire variable domain, with the rest obtained from reference TRBV29-1 and TRBJ1-6, is as follows: SAVISQKPSRDICQRGTSLTIQCQVDSQVTMMFWYRQQPGQSLTLIATANQGSEATYESGFVIDKFPISRPNLTFSTLTVSNMSPEDSSIYLCSVRTAGNSPLHFGNGTRLTVT.

The CDR3 protein is CASSLIPGTTEAFF. The DNA of the CDR3 is TGTGCCAGCAGCTTAATCCCAGGGACGACTGAAGCTTTCTTT. The J gene is TRBJ1-1, the V gene TRBV7-3; D might be TRBD1 (5 bases). CDR1 is SGHTA and CDR2 is FQGTGA in the germline V gene. V was trimmed by 1 base and J by 5 bases, leaving 11 bases between them. CDR3 length equals 14 residues.

The table lists this clonotype with a few counts. The chain couples TRBV29-1 to TRBJ1-1; TRBD1 agrees at 8 bases. The V segment lost 7 bases and the J segment 5 bases; nucleotides outside the gene matches: 9. The CDR3 length is 13 residues. The germline gives CDR1 SQVTM, CDR2 ANQGSEA. The CDR3 reads CSADRGIGTEAFF. CDR3 DNA sequence: TGCAGCGCCGACAGGGGAATAGGGACTGAAGCTTTCTTT.

The chain carries TRBV5-1 and TRBJ2-3, with TRBD2 matching 10 bases. Germline lookup yields CDR1 SGHRS and CDR2 YFSETQ. V shed 4 bases and J 6 bases; nucleotides not matched to a gene: 14. The CDR3 spans 17 residues. CDR3 nucleotides: TGCGCCAGCAGCCCCGAAGAAGCGGGAGGGCCGAGGGATACGCAGTATTTT. Translation gives CASSPEEAGGPRDTQYF.

This clonotype has at least ten counts. This sequence joins TRBV5-1 and TRBJ2-1, with D uncertain. This CDR3 region has 12 residues. Trimming left V 4 bases short and J 5 bases short, with 7 bases between. The germline gives CDR1 SGHRS, CDR2 YFSETQ. This chain's CDR3 is CASSIGNNEQFF. DNA for the CDR3: TGCGCCAGCAGCATAGGGAACAATGAGCAGTTCTTC.

This clonotype was found many times. The chain has TRBV6-1 and TRBJ2-5, with a possible D match to TRBD1 (5 bases). The V gene lost 1 base and the J gene lost 5 bases, with 14 bases spanning the gap. The CDR3 is made up of 15 amino acids. The germline gives CDR1 MNHNS, CDR2 SASEGT. CDR3 amino acids: CASSEDLGLQETQYF. CDR3 coding DNA: TGTGCCAGCAGTGAAGATCTGGGGCTACAGGAGACCCAGTACTTC.